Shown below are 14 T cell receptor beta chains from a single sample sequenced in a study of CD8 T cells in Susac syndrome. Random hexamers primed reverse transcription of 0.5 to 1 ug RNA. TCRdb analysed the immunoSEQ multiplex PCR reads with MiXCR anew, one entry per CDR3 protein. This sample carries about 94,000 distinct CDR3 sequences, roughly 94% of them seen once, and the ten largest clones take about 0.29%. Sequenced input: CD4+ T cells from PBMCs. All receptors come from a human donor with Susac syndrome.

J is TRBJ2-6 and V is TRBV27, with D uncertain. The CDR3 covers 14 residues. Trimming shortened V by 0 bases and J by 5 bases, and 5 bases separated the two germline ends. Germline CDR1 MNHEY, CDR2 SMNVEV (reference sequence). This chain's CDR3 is CASSLSGRANVLTF. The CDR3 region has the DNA TGTGCCAGCAGTTTATCCGGCCGGGCCAACGTCCTGACTTTC.

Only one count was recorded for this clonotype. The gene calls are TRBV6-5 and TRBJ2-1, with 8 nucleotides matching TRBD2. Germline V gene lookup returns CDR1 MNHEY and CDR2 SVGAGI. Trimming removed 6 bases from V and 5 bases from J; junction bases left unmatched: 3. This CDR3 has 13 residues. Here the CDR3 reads CASRTGGHNEQFF. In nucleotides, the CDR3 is TGTGCCAGCAGAACGGGGGGGCACAATGAGCAGTTCTTC.

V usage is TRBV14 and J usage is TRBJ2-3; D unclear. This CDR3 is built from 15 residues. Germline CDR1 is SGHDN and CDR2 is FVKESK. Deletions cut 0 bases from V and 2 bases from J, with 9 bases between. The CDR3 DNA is TGTGCCAGCAGCCAAGAATCCCTATTCACAGATACGCAGTATTTT. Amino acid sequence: CASSQESLFTDTQYF.

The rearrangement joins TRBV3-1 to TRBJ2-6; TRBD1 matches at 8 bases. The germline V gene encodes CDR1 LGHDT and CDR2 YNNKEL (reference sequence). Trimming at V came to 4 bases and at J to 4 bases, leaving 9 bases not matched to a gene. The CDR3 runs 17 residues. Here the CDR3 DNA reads TGTGCCAGCAGCCCTGGACAGGGAAGATCGGGGGCCAACGTCCTGACTTTC. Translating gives CASSPGQGRSGANVLTF.

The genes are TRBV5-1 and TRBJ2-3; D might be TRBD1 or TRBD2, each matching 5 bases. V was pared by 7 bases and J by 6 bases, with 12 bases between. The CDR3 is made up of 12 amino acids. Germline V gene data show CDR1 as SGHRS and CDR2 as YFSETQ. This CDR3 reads CASGSGTDTQYF. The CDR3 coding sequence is TGCGCCAGCGGTTCAGGGACGGATACGCAGTATTTT.

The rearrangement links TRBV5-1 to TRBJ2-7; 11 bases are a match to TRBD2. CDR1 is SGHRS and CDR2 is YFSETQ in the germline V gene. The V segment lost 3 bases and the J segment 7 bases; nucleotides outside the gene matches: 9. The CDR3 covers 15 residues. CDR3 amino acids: CASSSLAGGPPEQYF. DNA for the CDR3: TGCGCCAGCAGCTCCCTAGCGGGGGGCCCCCCAGAGCAGTACTTC.

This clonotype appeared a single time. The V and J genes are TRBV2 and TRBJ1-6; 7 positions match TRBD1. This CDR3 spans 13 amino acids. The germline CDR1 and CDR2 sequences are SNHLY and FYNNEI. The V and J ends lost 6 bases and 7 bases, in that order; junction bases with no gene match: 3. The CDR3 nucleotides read TGTGCCAGCAGCGGACAGGAGAATTCACCCCTCCACTTT. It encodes CASSGQENSPLHF.

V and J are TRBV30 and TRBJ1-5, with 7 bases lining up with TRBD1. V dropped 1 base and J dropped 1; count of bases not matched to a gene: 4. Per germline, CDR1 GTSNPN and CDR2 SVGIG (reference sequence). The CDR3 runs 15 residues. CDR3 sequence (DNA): TGTGCCTGGAGTGCGCAGGGGGGAAGCAATCAGCCCCAGCATTTT. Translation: CAWSAQGGSNQPQHF.

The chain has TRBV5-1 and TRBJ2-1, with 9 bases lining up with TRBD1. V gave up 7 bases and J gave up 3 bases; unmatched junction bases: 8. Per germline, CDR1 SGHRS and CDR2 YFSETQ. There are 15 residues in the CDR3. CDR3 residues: CASRMDRGNYNEQFF. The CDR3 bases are TGCGCCAGCCGCATGGACAGGGGAAACTACAATGAGCAGTTCTTC.

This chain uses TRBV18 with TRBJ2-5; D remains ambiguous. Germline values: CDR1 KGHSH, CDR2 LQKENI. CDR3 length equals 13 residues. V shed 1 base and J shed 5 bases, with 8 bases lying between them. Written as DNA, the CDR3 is TGTGCCAGCTCACCACGGGTGACGGAGACCCAGTACTTC. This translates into CASSPRVTETQYF.

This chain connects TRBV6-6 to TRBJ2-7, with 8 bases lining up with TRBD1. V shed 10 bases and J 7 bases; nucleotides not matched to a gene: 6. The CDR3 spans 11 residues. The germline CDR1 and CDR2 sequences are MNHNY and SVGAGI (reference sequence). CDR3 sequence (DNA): TGTGCCACAGACAGGGGAAGAGAGCAGTACTTC. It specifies CATDRGREQYF.

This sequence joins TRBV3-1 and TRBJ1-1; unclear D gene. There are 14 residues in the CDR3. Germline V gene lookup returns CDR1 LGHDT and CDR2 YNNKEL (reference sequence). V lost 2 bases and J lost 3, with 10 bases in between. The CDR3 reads CASSQLPADTEAFF. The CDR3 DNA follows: TGTGCCAGCAGCCAACTACCAGCCGACACTGAAGCTTTCTTT. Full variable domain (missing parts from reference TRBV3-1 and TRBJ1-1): DTAVSQTPKYLVTQMGNDKSIKCEQNLGHDTMYWYKQDSKKFLKIMFSYNNKELIINETVPNRFSPKSPDKAHLNLHINSLELGDSAVYFCASSQLPADTEAFFGQGTRLTVV.

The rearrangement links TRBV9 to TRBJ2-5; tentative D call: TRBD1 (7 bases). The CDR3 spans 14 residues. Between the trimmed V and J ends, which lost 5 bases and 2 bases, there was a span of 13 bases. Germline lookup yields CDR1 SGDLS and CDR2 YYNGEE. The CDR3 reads CASSSAGQQETQYF. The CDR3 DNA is TGTGCCAGCAGTTCCGCGGGACAGCAAGAGACCCAGTACTTC.

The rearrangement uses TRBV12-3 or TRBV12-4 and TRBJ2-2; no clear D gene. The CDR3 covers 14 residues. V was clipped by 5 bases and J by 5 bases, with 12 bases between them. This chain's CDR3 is CASSLFKGTGELFF. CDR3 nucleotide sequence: TGTGCCAGCAGTCTCTTCAAAGGGACCGGGGAGCTGTTTTTT.